Listed here are 12 T cell receptor beta chains from one sample, sequenced in a study of OX40 agonist ivuxolimab in advanced cancers. Method: immunoSEQ multiplex PCR; TCRdb's copy keeps in-frame clones and lacks some. The sample has approximately 100,000 clones, around 85% seen once. The input for sequencing was CD4+ or CD8+ T cells sorted from blood, taken in a trial of the OX40 agonist ivuxolimab. The source is an adult with an advanced solid tumor such as melanoma, head and neck, liver or kidney cancer.

As regards this clone: Given a much more abundant clone one base away, this may be a read error. The genes are TRBV7-9 and TRBJ2-1; no clear D. The CDR3 is made up of 12 amino acids. The germline gives CDR1 SEHNR, CDR2 FQNEAQ (reference sequence). The CDR3 bases are TGTGCCAGCAGCTTAGGTCTGGGTGAGCAGATCTTC. Its translation is CASSLGLGEQIF.

This chain links TRBV7-2 with TRBJ2-3; maybe TRBD2 (5 bases). From germline, CDR1 is SGHTA and CDR2 FQGNSA. Trimming removed 5 bases at V and 5 bases at J, with 17 bases between. The CDR3 has 15 residues. CDR3 residues: CASSPGVLEGDTQYF. CDR3 nucleotide sequence: TGTGCCAGCAGCCCCGGGGTTCTCGAGGGAGATACGCAGTATTTT.

This clone was recorded a few times. The chain couples TRBV28 to TRBJ1-2; D is perhaps TRBD1 (5 bases). V was pared by 2 bases and J by 6 bases, with 13 bases between. CDR1 is MDHEN and CDR2 is SYDVKM in the germline V gene. The CDR3 totals 14 residues. This CDR3 reads CASSLGLLRDGYTF. The CDR3 bases are TGTGCCAGCAGTTTAGGACTTCTCAGGGATGGCTACACCTTC.

A few counts support this clone. J is TRBJ1-2 and V is TRBV4-1; maybe TRBD1 (6 bases). Trimming left V 2 bases short and J 3 bases short, with 13 bases between. Germline V gene lookup returns CDR1 MGHRA and CDR2 YSYEKL. This CDR3 has 15 residues. CDR3 nucleotides: TGCGCCAGCAGCCAACGGCCACAGGGAGACTATGGCTACACCTTC. Protein product: CASSQRPQGDYGYTF.

The gene calls are TRBV7-2 and TRBJ2-5; 9 bases line up with TRBD1. Losses at the gene ends were 3 bases for V and 5 bases for J; bases not matched to a gene: 7. The CDR3 spans 15 residues. Germline CDR1 and CDR2: SGHTA and FQGNSA. The CDR3 DNA reads as TGTGCCAGCAGCTTCCTACAGGGGGCGGGGGAGACCCAGTACTTC. This codes for CASSFLQGAGETQYF.

J is TRBJ2-2 and V is TRBV6-5; D tentatively fits TRBD1 or TRBD2 (5 bases each). Germline-derived CDR1 and CDR2 are MNHEY and SVGAGI. This CDR3 contains 16 residues. Trimming took off 2 bases at V and 5 bases at J, with 15 bases between the two ends. The CDR3 DNA is TGTGCCAGCAGTTACACAGGCCTAGCCGTGACCGGGGAGCTGTTTTTT. Translating gives CASSYTGLAVTGELFF.

J is TRBJ2-1 and V is TRBV23-1; D is ambiguous. TRBV23-1 is annotated as an ORF whose role is uncertain. The CDR3 consists of 18 residues. Between the trimmed V and J ends, which lost 0 bases and 7 bases, there was a span of 22 bases. CDR3 nucleotide sequence: TGCGCCAGCAGTCAATCCGCCACATTTCGGGCCGTTACGAATGAGCAGTTCTTC. This sequence encodes CASSQSATFRAVTNEQFF.

CDR3 in DNA: TGTGCCACCCAATTGGAGGAATACGGCACAGATACGCAGTATTTT. Protein product: CATQLEEYGTDTQYF. This rearrangement joins TRBV6-6 to TRBJ2-3; perhaps TRBD2 as D (5 bases). Germline CDR1 MNHNY, CDR2 SVGAGI (reference sequence). The V and J ends lost 10 bases and 1 base respectively, with 18 bases between them. The CDR3 consists of 15 residues.

This clone appeared a single time. This chain joins TRBV28 and TRBJ2-1; TRBD1 matches 7 bases. The CDR3 sequence is 16 residues long. Germline V CDR1 and CDR2: MDHEN, SYDVKM. V trimming: 2 bases; J trimming: 12 bases; junction bases outside the gene matches: 16. The CDR3 sequence is CASSLVILTGEIGQFF. CDR3 coding DNA: TGTGCCAGCAGTTTAGTAATTCTCACAGGGGAGATCGGGCAGTTCTTC.

The chain has TRBV6-1 and TRBJ1-2; 7 bases agree with TRBD1. The CDR3 has 15 amino acids. The germline CDR1 and CDR2 sequences are MNHNS and SASEGT. After removal of 4 bases from V and 4 bases from J, the junction contained 9 bases not matched to a gene. The CDR3 DNA follows: TGTGCCAGCAGTGCCTCGACAGGGATTGGCTATGGCTACACCTTC. It encodes CASSASTGIGYGYTF.

The chain employs TRBV7-6 and TRBJ2-3; TRBD2 matches 10 bases. The germline CDR1 and CDR2 sequences are SGHVS and FNYEAQ. This CDR3 region has 19 residues. After removal of 4 bases from V and 4 bases from J, the junction contained 17 bases not matched to a gene. The CDR3 loop reads CASSSLIKREGQSADTQYF. CDR3 nucleotide sequence: TGTGCCAGCAGCTCCCTAATTAAGCGGGAGGGCCAAAGTGCAGATACGCAGTATTTT.

This chain connects TRBV28 to TRBJ1-1; possible D gene TRBD1, 5 bases. The CDR3 extends over 15 amino acids. Trimming removed 6 bases from V and 0 bases from J, with 14 bases in between. Germline-derived CDR1 and CDR2 are MDHEN and SYDVKM. The CDR3 protein is CASSSGGNLNTEAFF. For the CDR3, the DNA is TGTGCCAGCAGCTCTGGGGGAAATTTGAACACTGAAGCTTTCTTT.